In this sample, the clone carrying this T cell receptor (beta chain) turned up many times. The source material, RNA transcripts, was used to amplify TCR beta CDR3 regions. Researchers ran a first-round RT-PCR on the TCR CDR3 using the HTBI primer set. TCRdb analysed the multiplex PCR reads with MiXCR anew, one entry per CDR3 protein. The profile shows approximately 600,000 distinct CDR3 sequences, roughly 14% of them singletons. The sample originates from a study of T cells in Graves' hyperthyroidism and ophthalmopathy. The V and J ends lost 7 bases and 3 bases respectively, with 12 bases between them. The CDR3 loop spans 14 amino acids. CDR1 is SGHAT and CDR2 is FQNNGV in the germline V gene.

This receptor was taken from a middle-aged woman with Graves' ophthalmopathy. The chain is built from TRBV11-2 and TRBJ2-2; D is undetermined. Input material: blood. CDR3 residues: CASNPEEDTGELFF. The CDR3 bases are TGTGCCAGCAACCCGGAAGAGGACACCGGGGAGCTGTTTTTT.